Listed here are 25 T cell receptor beta chains from one sample, sequenced in a study of T-cell memory formation after mild COVID-19. TCRdb re-analysed the 5' RACE reads in MiXCR, keeping a single row per CDR3 protein. The sample has 350,000 to 500,000 distinct CDR3 sequences, 15% to 25% seen once; the top ten hold around 9.2%. Material for sequencing was PBMCs or a T cell subset sorted from them (not recorded which). The receptors originated from an adult woman who had mild COVID-19 (a few samples of this study predate the infection). Cell type and time point are not known.

This clonotype came up many times. The germline gene is not matched at one end of the junction; a read error may be the cause. J is TRBJ1-2 and V is TRBV5-1; D may be TRBD1 (5 bases). The germline gives CDR1 SGHRS, CDR2 YFSETQ. The CDR3 loop spans 13 amino acids. DNA for the CDR3: TGTGCCAGCAGCTTGGGGGGAAACTATGGCTACACCTTC. This codes for CASSLGGNYGYTF.

The sample holds a few counts of this clonotype. This chain joins TRBV5-1 and TRBJ2-7, with TRBD1 matching 9 bases. CDR1 SGHRS and CDR2 YFSETQ come from the germline V gene. Trimming took 0 bases from V and 5 from J; bases not matched to a gene: 6. The CDR3 is made up of 15 amino acids. In DNA, the CDR3 is TGCGCCAGCAGCTTGGTGGGGACAGGGATCAACGAGCAGTACTTC. As protein: CASSLVGTGINEQYF.

The chain has TRBV19 and TRBJ1-2; D may be TRBD1 (5 bases). The ends were cut back, 3 bases at V and 7 bases at J, with 18 bases in the middle. Germline V gene data show CDR1 as LNHDA and CDR2 as SQIVND (reference sequence). CDR3 length equals 15 residues. The CDR3 region has the DNA TGTGCCAGTAGTATCAACGACAGCCCCGGGGCTGGCTACACCTTC. Protein sequence: CASSINDSPGAGYTF.

J is TRBJ2-4 and V is TRBV29-1; D remains unclear. CDR3 length: 11 residues. The V gene's germline CDR1 is SQVTM and CDR2 ANQGSEA. The V end was cut by 4 bases, the J end by 5 bases, with 6 bases between. The CDR3 DNA reads TGCAGCGTTGTTAATCAAAACATTCAGTACTTC. Translating it yields CSVVNQNIQYF.

This clonotype came up a few times. The chain joins TRBV5-1 to TRBJ2-3, with TRBD2 identical over 10 bases. The V gene's germline CDR1 is SGHRS and CDR2 YFSETQ. The CDR3 is 15 amino acids. V lost 4 bases to trimming and J lost 5 bases; unmatched junction nucleotides: 7. The DNA of the CDR3 is TGCGCCAGCAGCCCAAGCGGGAGGGCCGGAGATACGCAGTATTTT. This sequence encodes CASSPSGRAGDTQYF.

This chain connects TRBV3-1 to TRBJ2-7; D uncertain. V was cut by 4 bases and J by 2 bases, with 21 bases left in between. CDR3 length equals 17 residues. CDR1 is LGHDT and CDR2 is YNNKEL in the germline V gene (reference sequence). The CDR3 DNA sequence: TGTGCCAGCAGCCCCTCTTTTGGACCCTCAGGACCCTACGAGCAGTACTTC. As protein: CASSPSFGPSGPYEQYF.

The chain joins TRBV20-1 to TRBJ2-5; no firm D call. Trimming pared 5 bases from V and 5 bases from J, leaving 9 bases between. This CDR3 contains 11 residues. In germline, CDR1 is DFQATT, CDR2 SNEGSKA (reference sequence). The CDR3 bases are TGCAGTGCTCATTTGCTGGAGACCCAGTACTTC. The encoded protein is CSAHLLETQYF.

This clonotype showed up just a few times. V gene TRBV7-9 combines with J gene TRBJ1-2; D call uncertain. Germline CDR1 reads SEHNR; CDR2 reads FQNEAQ (reference sequence). Trimming left V 7 bases short and J 0 bases short, with 12 bases between. This CDR3 comprises 14 residues. The CDR3 loop is CASTIQDSNYGYTF. As DNA, the CDR3 is TGTGCCAGCACAATCCAAGACTCTAACTATGGCTACACCTTC. Full variable domain (missing parts from reference TRBV7-9 and TRBJ1-2): DTGVSQNPRHKITKRGQNVTFRCDPISEHNRLYWYRQTLGQGPEFLTYFQNEAQLEKSRLLSDRFSAERPKGSFSTLEIQRTEQGDSAMYLCASTIQDSNYGYTFGSGTRLTVV.

This clonotype was detected ten times or more. Here the CDR3 reads CASSSDRDQPQHF. The CDR3 bases are TGTGCCAGCAGCTCGGACAGGGATCAGCCCCAGCATTTT. V gene TRBV7-2 combines with J gene TRBJ1-5, with TRBD1 matching over 8 bases. The CDR3 covers 13 residues. The V and J ends lost 4 bases and 5 bases, in that order; junction bases with no gene match: 1. The V gene's germline CDR1 is SGHTA and CDR2 FQGNSA.

The V and J genes are TRBV12-3 or TRBV12-4 and TRBJ1-1; D is unclear. The CDR3 runs to 13 residues. Trimming removed 4 bases from V and 4 bases from J, with 10 bases in between. Here the CDR3 DNA reads TGTGCCAGCAGTTCCGGCAGCAGCACTGAAGCTTTCTTT. Encoded protein: CASSSGSSTEAFF.

The chain recombines TRBV9 with TRBJ2-1; no reliable D call. With 0 bases removed from V and 1 base from J, the gap between germline ends came to 8 bases. The CDR3 loop spans 15 amino acids. Germline assignment: CDR1 SGDLS and CDR2 YYNGEE. The CDR3 DNA reads as TGTGCCAGCAGCGTAGCGAAAGAGTCCTACAATGAGCAGTTCTTC. It codes for CASSVAKESYNEQFF.

A few counts support this clonotype. This sequence joins TRBV7-6 and TRBJ2-3; perhaps TRBD2 as D (5 bases). The V and J ends lost 5 bases and 5 bases respectively, with 11 bases between them. The CDR3 is 13 residues long. CDR1 SGHVS and CDR2 FNYEAQ come from the germline V gene. The CDR3 coding sequence is TGTGCCAGCAGCCCCCGGACTGGAGATACGCAGTATTTT. Its protein product is CASSPRTGDTQYF.

The rearrangement links TRBV4-3 to TRBJ2-1; D possibly uses TRBD1 or TRBD2 (6 bases each). Trimming cost V 4 bases and J 2 bases, with 15 bases left between them. The germline V gene encodes CDR1 LGHNA and CDR2 YSLEER. This CDR3 has 16 residues. The DNA for the CDR3 is TGCGCCAGCAGCCGAGATTTGGGGGGCCCCTACAATGAGCAGTTCTTC. It specifies CASSRDLGGPYNEQFF.

The chain carries TRBV27 and TRBJ1-2; D might be TRBD1 (6 bases). The germline V gene encodes CDR1 MNHEY and CDR2 SMNVEV (reference sequence). The CDR3 length is 13 residues. The V gene lost 3 bases and the J gene lost 6 bases, with 11 bases spanning the gap. The DNA for the CDR3 is TGTGCCAGCAGTTTTCACAGGGAGGATGGCTACACCTTC. It specifies CASSFHREDGYTF.

The chain employs TRBV20-1 and TRBJ1-2, with 8 positions matching TRBD1. CDR1 DFQATT and CDR2 SNEGSKA come from the germline V gene (reference sequence). This CDR3 has 10 residues. V lost 5 bases and J lost 7; bases outside the gene matches: 0. In nucleotides, the CDR3 is TGCAGTGCTGGACAGGGTGGCTACACCTTC. This encodes CSAGQGGYTF.

This clonotype was recorded many times. The V gene is TRBV24-1, the J gene TRBJ2-5; D might be TRBD2 (5 bases). Trimming pared 2 bases from V and 7 bases from J, leaving 7 bases between. This CDR3 contains 12 residues. Germline V gene data show CDR1 as KGHDR and CDR2 as SFDVKD. The DNA of the CDR3 is TGTGCCACCAGTGATTGGGCGGGGACCCAGTACTTC. Translated, it gives CATSDWAGTQYF.

V is TRBV7-8 and J is TRBJ2-6; TRBD2 aligns across 13 bases. Germline V gene lookup returns CDR1 SGHVS and CDR2 FQNEAQ. The CDR3 has 15 residues. J was trimmed by 12 bases and V by 2 bases; bases with no gene match: 4. CDR3 region: CASSLLGLAGLVLTF. The CDR3 DNA is TGTGCCAGCAGCTTATTGGGACTAGCGGGACTCGTCCTGACTTTC.

This clonotype has a handful of counts. The genes are TRBV27 and TRBJ2-3; D perhaps matches TRBD2 (6 bases). Between the trimmed V and J ends, which lost 5 bases and 4 bases, there was a span of 22 bases. CDR1 and CDR2 from the germline V gene are MNHEY and SMNVEV (reference sequence). The CDR3 sequence is 17 residues long. The CDR3 DNA reads as TGTGCCAGCAGTCCGCGGGCTAGCGTGCATATCCCAGATACGCAGTATTTT. Translating gives CASSPRASVHIPDTQYF.

This clonotype was seen a few times. V is TRBV29-1 and J is TRBJ1-6; TRBD1 is a possible D gene (5 bases). Per germline, CDR1 SQVTM and CDR2 ANQGSEA. V was trimmed by 7 bases and J by 6 bases, leaving 13 bases between them. The CDR3 is 13 residues long. CDR3 sequence reads: CSAKSGGNSPLHF. In DNA form, the CDR3 reads TGCAGCGCCAAAAGCGGGGGTAATTCACCCCTCCACTTT.

This sequence joins TRBV19 and TRBJ1-1, with D maybe TRBD1 (5 bases). The CDR3 contains 16 residues. Trimming stripped 8 bases from V and 0 bases from J, with 19 bases between. From germline, CDR1 is LNHDA and CDR2 SQIVND (reference sequence). CDR3 in amino acids: CASDQAGGLMNTEAFF. The DNA of the CDR3 is TGTGCCAGTGACCAGGCCGGGGGTTTGATGAACACTGAAGCTTTCTTT.

This clonotype was detected only a few times. The chain joins TRBV5-1 to TRBJ2-7; D unresolved. The CDR3 has 13 amino acids. CDR1 and CDR2 (germline): SGHRS, YFSETQ. Trimming cost V 3 bases and J 3 bases, with 10 bases left between them. Written as DNA, the CDR3 is TGCGCCAGCAGCTCGACACCAAACTACGAGCAGTACTTC. Amino acids: CASSSTPNYEQYF.

V usage is TRBV6-1 and J usage is TRBJ1-1; a possible D gene is TRBD1 (5 bases). The germline gives CDR1 MNHNS, CDR2 SASEGT. The CDR3 loop spans 20 amino acids. V was clipped by 6 bases and J by 4 bases, with 33 bases between them. This chain's CDR3 is CASSLYRPGRTGGVGTEAFF. DNA of the CDR3: TGTGCCAGCAGCCTCTACCGACCCGGACGGACTGGGGGGGTAGGCACTGAAGCTTTCTTT.

This clonotype was detected a few times. The gene calls are TRBV12-3 or TRBV12-4 and TRBJ2-1; the D is unclear. The ends were cut back, 3 bases at V and 13 bases at J, with 10 bases in the middle. The CDR3 has 11 residues. CDR3 loop: CASSLSSDQFF. The CDR3 nucleotides are TGTGCCAGCAGTTTGAGTTCGGATCAGTTCTTC.

This clonotype was counted a few times. The chain has TRBV2 and TRBJ2-5; 8 bases fit TRBD2. The V and J ends lost 6 bases and 7 bases, in that order; junction bases with no gene match: 16. Germline lookup yields CDR1 SNHLY and CDR2 FYNNEI. The CDR3 totals 16 residues. CDR3 amino acids: CASSARLAPSRRTQYF. CDR3 nucleotides: TGTGCCAGCAGCGCCAGACTAGCGCCATCCCGGAGGACCCAGTACTTC.

This clonotype has a handful of counts. This chain's CDR3 is CASSRGGDTQYF. In DNA form, the CDR3 reads TGTGCCAGCAGCCGTGGAGGAGATACGCAGTATTTT. V usage is TRBV7-9 and J usage is TRBJ2-3; a weak D match, TRBD2 (5 bases). V shed 5 bases and J shed 5 bases, with 8 bases lying between them. The germline V gene encodes CDR1 SEHNR and CDR2 FQNEAQ (reference sequence). This CDR3 region has 12 residues.